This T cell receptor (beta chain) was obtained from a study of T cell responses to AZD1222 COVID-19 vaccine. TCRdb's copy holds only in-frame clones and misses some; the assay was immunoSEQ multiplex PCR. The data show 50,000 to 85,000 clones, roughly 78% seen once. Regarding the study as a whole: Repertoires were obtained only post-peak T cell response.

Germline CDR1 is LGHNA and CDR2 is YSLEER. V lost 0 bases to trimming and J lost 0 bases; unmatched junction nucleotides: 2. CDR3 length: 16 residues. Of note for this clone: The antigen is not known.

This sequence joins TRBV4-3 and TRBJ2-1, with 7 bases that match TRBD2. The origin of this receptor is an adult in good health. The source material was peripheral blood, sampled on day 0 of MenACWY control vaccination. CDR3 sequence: CASSQELASSYNEQFF. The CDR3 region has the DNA TGCGCCAGCAGCCAAGAACTAGCGAGCTCCTACAATGAGCAGTTCTTC.